A single sample gave rise to the 5 T cell receptor beta chains below, sequenced in a study of cytomegalovirus exposure and HLA in healthy donors. The primer mix had 60 Vbeta and 13 Jbeta primers. TCRdb's table, derived via immunoSEQ multiplex PCR, lists solely in-frame clones and lacks some. The sample holds roughly 160,000 clones, roughly 80% seen once. Specimen: PBMCs. The receptors stem from a man aged 40-49 years in good health and CMV-seronegative.

The genes are TRBV5-1 and TRBJ2-4, with 14 bases lining up with TRBD2. This CDR3 spans 19 amino acids. In germline, CDR1 is SGHRS, CDR2 YFSETQ. J gave up 2 bases and V 3 bases, and 10 bases lay outside the gene matches. Here the CDR3 reads CASSSGPGLAGDSKNIQYF. The CDR3 DNA follows: TGCGCCAGCAGCTCGGGCCCGGGACTAGCGGGGGACTCCAAAAACATTCAGTACTTC.

The chain is built from TRBV7-2 and TRBJ2-6; TRBD1 aligns across 8 bases. The CDR3 runs 17 residues. V trimming: 6 bases; J trimming: 2 bases; junction bases outside the gene matches: 9. Germline CDR1 SGHTA, CDR2 FQGNSA. The DNA of the CDR3 is TGTGCCAGCAGGCTAGGACAGGGAAGGGCTGGGGCCAACGTCCTGACTTTC. It codes for CASRLGQGRAGANVLTF.

This rearrangement joins TRBV5-6 to TRBJ2-1; D unclear. V was shortened by 4 bases and J by 7 bases, with 15 bases between the two germline ends. This CDR3 comprises 14 residues. Germline CDR1 SGHDT, CDR2 YYEEEE. For the CDR3, the DNA is TGTGCCAGCAGCCTGGACGGGTTACAAAATGAGCAGTTCTTC. This codes for CASSLDGLQNEQFF.

The gene calls are TRBV27 and TRBJ2-7; perhaps TRBD2 as D (6 bases). Trimming took off 6 bases at V and 0 bases at J, with 9 bases between the two ends. The CDR3 is 13 amino acids. Germline CDR1 and CDR2: MNHEY and SMNVEV (reference sequence). DNA for the CDR3: TGTGCCAGCAGGGGACTGAGCTCCTACGAGCAGTACTTC. Its protein is CASRGLSSYEQYF.

The genes are TRBV27 and TRBJ2-7; D call uncertain. CDR1 and CDR2 from the germline V gene are MNHEY and SMNVEV (reference sequence). The CDR3 loop spans 14 amino acids. V lost 0 bases to trimming and J lost 1 base, with 7 bases between them. CDR3 DNA: TGTGCCAGCAGTTTATCTGACAATTCCTACGAGCAGTACTTC. Its translation: CASSLSDNSYEQYF.